Below, 25 T cell receptor beta chains from the same sample are listed, as sequenced in a study of blood T cell repertoires in COVID-19. Profiling relied on immunoSEQ multiplex PCR, and the TCRdb table lists in-frame clones only, not all of them. The data contain 150,000 to 200,000 clones, around 80% of them singletons. The sequenced sample was peripheral blood. Every receptor here comes from a woman at least 80 years old with acute or convalescent COVID-19.

The chain links TRBV28 to TRBJ2-3; 9 bases are a match to TRBD2. The V gene end was trimmed by 8 bases and the J gene end by 7 bases; junction bases not matched to a gene: 16. The V gene's germline CDR1 is MDHEN and CDR2 SYDVKM. The CDR3 runs to 16 residues. CDR3 amino acids: CASGGGDSVSRNTQYF. In DNA form, the CDR3 reads TGTGCCAGCGGCGGGGGGGACAGTGTCAGTCGGAATACGCAGTATTTT.

The chain carries TRBV2 and TRBJ2-3, with TRBD2 matching over 10 bases. Germline assignment: CDR1 SNHLY and CDR2 FYNNEI. The CDR3 is 14 residues long. The V gene end was trimmed by 4 bases and the J gene end by 5 bases; junction bases not matched to a gene: 3. The CDR3 DNA follows: TGTGCCAGCAGTGCAGCGGGGGGGCAAGATACGCAGTATTTT. It is translated as CASSAAGGQDTQYF.

The chain joins TRBV5-1 to TRBJ1-2, with TRBD1 as a possible D gene (6 bases). This CDR3 has 16 amino acids. V was clipped by 2 bases and J by 4 bases, with 18 bases between them. Germline V gives CDR1 SGHRS, CDR2 YFSETQ. CDR3 sequence reads: CASSFHPDRPIYGYTF. CDR3 nucleotide sequence: TGCGCCAGCAGCTTCCACCCCGACAGGCCCATCTATGGCTACACCTTC.

This clone has a single count. The chain joins TRBV21-1 to TRBJ2-4; the table's D call TRBD2 went unverified against the DNA. TRBV21-1 is noted as a pseudogene. The length of the CDR3 is 18 residues. The CDR3 DNA reads TGTGCCAGCACCAGGCCACTAGCGGGAGTGGGAGCCAAAAACATTCAGTACTTC. Residues: CASTRPLAGVGAKNIQYF.

The rearrangement joins TRBV27 to TRBJ1-5; D perhaps matches TRBD1 (5 bases). The CDR3 length is 15 residues. Trimming stripped 3 bases from V and 0 bases from J, with 9 bases between. CDR1 MNHEY and CDR2 SMNVEV come from the germline V gene (reference sequence). In DNA, the CDR3 is TGTGCCAGCAGTTTGGAGGGGTTTAGCAATCAGCCCCAGCATTTT. Translation: CASSLEGFSNQPQHF.

The genes are TRBV10-3 and TRBJ2-7; 14 bases line up with TRBD2. The CDR3 is 17 residues long. The V gene end was trimmed by 3 bases and the J gene end by 3 bases; junction bases not matched to a gene: 7. The V gene's germline CDR1 is ENHRY and CDR2 SYGVKD. The DNA for the CDR3 is TGTGCCATCAGTGAAGGGACTAGCGGGAGAAGAGGCTACGAGCAGTACTTC. This gives the protein CAISEGTSGRRGYEQYF.

In its sample, this clone was seen once. This rearrangement joins TRBV5-6 to TRBJ1-2, with 7 bases fitting TRBD1. The CDR3 length is 14 residues. The V gene's germline CDR1 is SGHDT and CDR2 YYEEEE. V trimming: 0 bases; J trimming: 5 bases; junction bases outside the gene matches: 4. CDR3 DNA: TGTGCCAGCAGCTTGGACGGGACAGAGTATGGCTACACCTTC. Its translation is CASSLDGTEYGYTF.

The genes are TRBV19 and TRBJ2-1; 9 bases line up with TRBD1. Germline CDR1 is LNHDA and CDR2 is SQIVND (reference sequence). The J segment lost 8 bases and the V segment lost 3 bases, leaving 11 bases of the junction unmatched. This CDR3 is 16 amino acids long. CDR3 region: CASSIGRRTGVDEQFF. The CDR3 coding sequence is TGTGCCAGTAGTATTGGAAGACGGACAGGGGTCGATGAGCAGTTCTTC.

The CDR3 DNA reads as TGTGCCAGCAGTTACTCGAAGGTTACCGCCGGGAAGGGCTACACCTTC. This translates into CASSYSKVTAGKGYTF. The chain joins TRBV6-5 to TRBJ1-2; D unclear. The germline V gene encodes CDR1 MNHEY and CDR2 SVGAGI. The germline V and J ends were trimmed by 0 bases and 8 bases, with 19 bases remaining between them. This CDR3 is built from 16 residues.

The rearrangement joins TRBV5-4 to TRBJ2-3; 15 nucleotides line up with TRBD2. CDR1 is SGHNT, CDR2 YYREEE, per germline (reference sequence). There are 18 residues in the CDR3. Losses at the gene ends were 4 bases for V and 5 bases for J; bases not matched to a gene: 11. The CDR3 region is CASSGGLAGGYGGDTQYF. Written as DNA, the CDR3 is TGTGCCAGCAGCGGCGGACTAGCGGGAGGGTATGGTGGAGATACGCAGTATTTT.

The chain carries TRBV18 and TRBJ1-6, with 7 bases matching TRBD1. After removal of 6 bases from V and 9 bases from J, the junction contained 8 bases not matched to a gene. CDR3 length: 14 amino acids. From germline, CDR1 is KGHSH and CDR2 LQKENI. This chain's CDR3 is CASSQDRAISPLHF. CDR3 nucleotides: TGTGCCAGCTCCCAAGACAGGGCCATTTCACCCCTCCACTTT.

This clone showed up just a few times. This chain uses TRBV10-3 with TRBJ2-1, with 7 bases lining up with TRBD2. This CDR3 comprises 13 residues. The germline CDR1 and CDR2 sequences are ENHRY and SYGVKD. The trim removed 5 bases at V and 4 bases at J, leaving 2 bases unmatched. Here the CDR3 reads CAISPGGYNEQFF. The CDR3 DNA follows: TGTGCCATCAGTCCGGGGGGATACAATGAGCAGTTCTTC.

This chain joins TRBV6-5 and TRBJ1-6; D is unresolved. The CDR3 consists of 13 residues. From germline, CDR1 is MNHEY and CDR2 SVGAGI. V lost 0 bases and J 10 bases, leaving 7 bases between the germline ends. The CDR3 DNA sequence: TGTGCCAGCAGTTACTCCCCGGGGTCACCCCTCCACTTT. Encoded protein: CASSYSPGSPLHF.

V usage is TRBV3-1 (or the pseudogene TRBV3-2) and J usage is TRBJ2-7; weak D call: TRBD2 (5 bases). Trimming stripped 1 base from V and 0 bases from J, with 7 bases between. CDR3 size: 14 residues. The V gene's germline CDR1 is LGHDT and CDR2 YNNKEL (reference sequence). CDR3 sequence (DNA): TGTGCCAGCAGCCAAGGACTAAACTCCTACGAGCAGTACTTC. Translation gives CASSQGLNSYEQYF.

The chain recombines TRBV5-1 with TRBJ2-2, with 7 nucleotides matching TRBD1. Germline CDR1 reads SGHRS; CDR2 reads YFSETQ. With 4 bases clipped from V and 4 bases from J, the junction kept 7 bases outside the gene matches. This CDR3 region has 15 residues. The CDR3: CASSKDRSGTGELFF. Here the CDR3 DNA reads TGCGCCAGCAGCAAGGACAGGTCGGGCACCGGGGAGCTGTTTTTT.

This chain joins TRBV5-6 and TRBJ1-5, with 7 bases identical to TRBD1. The CDR3 extends over 15 amino acids. Unmatched junction bases numbered 7, after V lost 2 bases and J lost 5 bases. Germline CDR1 SGHDT, CDR2 YYEEEE. The CDR3 bases are TGTGCCAGCAGCTTAAAAGACAGGGTGGATCAGCCCCAGCATTTT. This gives the protein CASSLKDRVDQPQHF.

The chain recombines TRBV5-6 with TRBJ1-1; weak D call: TRBD1 (6 bases). Trimming shortened V by 2 bases and J by 1 base, and 12 bases separated the two germline ends. The CDR3 extends over 15 amino acids. The germline CDR1 and CDR2 sequences are SGHDT and YYEEEE. CDR3 loop: CASSLVPQGNTEAFF. In DNA form, the CDR3 reads TGTGCCAGCAGCTTAGTCCCACAGGGGAACACTGAAGCTTTCTTT.

The chain couples TRBV21-1 to TRBJ2-2; TRBD1, the table's D call, lacks a check against the DNA. TRBV21-1 has pseudogene status. This CDR3 contains 14 residues. CDR3 DNA sequence: TGTGCCAGCAGGGGGCAACGGAACACCGGGGAGCTGTTTTTT. As protein: CASRGQRNTGELFF.

This chain joins TRBV10-3 and TRBJ1-1, with D tentatively TRBD1 (6 bases). There are 12 residues in the CDR3. Trimming stripped 4 bases from V and 8 bases from J, with 11 bases between. Germline V gives CDR1 ENHRY, CDR2 SYGVKD. CDR3 nucleotides: TGTGCCATCAGTGCGGGCACAGGGGAAGCTTTCTTT. Its protein is CAISAGTGEAFF.

This clone is a singleton in its sample. The rearrangement joins TRBV5-5 to TRBJ1-2; possible D gene TRBD1, 5 bases. The V end lost 2 bases, the J end lost 6 bases, and 8 bases lay between the germline ends. CDR3 length equals 12 residues. Looked up from germline, CDR1 is SGHKS and CDR2 is YYEKEE (reference sequence). The CDR3 DNA reads TGTGCCAGCAGCTTCGACAGAAATGGCTACACCTTC. Translation: CASSFDRNGYTF. Combining the CDR3 with reference TRBV5-5 and TRBJ1-2 gives the whole variable domain DAGVTQSPTHLIKTRGQQVTLRCSPISGHKSVSWYQQVLGQGPQFIFQYYEKEERGRGNFPDRFSARQFPNYSSELNVNALLLGDSALYLCASSFDRNGYTFGSGTRLTVV.

The rearrangement links TRBV10-1 to TRBJ2-5, with 9 bases fitting TRBD2. V trimming: 7 bases; J trimming: 1 base; junction bases outside the gene matches: 1. Looked up from germline, CDR1 is WNHNN and CDR2 is SYGVQD (reference sequence). The CDR3 is made up of 13 amino acids. CDR3 sequence (DNA): TGCGCCAGCAAGACTAGCGGCCAAGAGACCCAGTACTTC. Its translation is CASKTSGQETQYF.

The genes are TRBV4-2 and TRBJ2-3; 13 bases map to TRBD2. The CDR3 is 16 amino acids. Germline V gene sequence: CDR1 LGHNA, CDR2 YNFKEQ. The junction had 5 bases not matched to a gene; V was cut back by 5 bases and J by 3 bases. As DNA, the CDR3 is TGTGCCAGCAGCAGGACTAGCGGGAGTGGTACAGATACGCAGTATTTT. It translates to CASSRTSGSGTDTQYF.

V and J are TRBV6-1 and TRBJ1-2; possible D gene TRBD1, 5 bases. V shed 3 bases and J shed 2 bases, with 25 bases lying between them. This CDR3 has 19 residues. CDR1 is MNHNS, CDR2 SASEGT, per germline. The CDR3 DNA is TGTGCCAGCAGTGAGGAAGCGTATTGGGCAGGGAATTCCAACTATGGCTACACCTTC. Protein sequence: CASSEEAYWAGNSNYGYTF.

The chain joins TRBV10-3 to TRBJ1-6; 7 bases match TRBD1. CDR1 is ENHRY and CDR2 is SYGVKD in the germline V gene. The CDR3 contains 13 residues. The V gene end was trimmed by 6 bases and the J gene end by 8 bases; junction bases not matched to a gene: 4. The CDR3 spells CAIRRTGDSPLHF. The CDR3 DNA follows: TGTGCCATCAGACGGACAGGAGATTCACCCCTCCACTTT.

CDR3 loop: CASVPPLNEKLFF. DNA for the CDR3: TGTGCCAGCGTTCCCCCTTTGAATGAAAAACTGTTTTTT. This chain uses TRBV6-5 with TRBJ1-4; no clear D. The CDR3 is made up of 13 amino acids. The V and J ends lost 8 bases and 5 bases respectively, with 12 bases between them. Germline loops: CDR1 MNHEY, CDR2 SVGAGI.